The 6 T cell receptor beta chains reported below all come from one sample, sequenced in a study of blood T cell repertoires in COVID-19. TCRdb's table, derived via immunoSEQ multiplex PCR, lists solely in-frame clones and lacks some. The repertoire holds around 300,000 clones, with nearly 90% as singletons. Sequenced material: peripheral blood. Receptors originate from a woman between 35 and 50 years old with COVID-19, enrolled during active disease.

The chain couples TRBV6-1 to TRBJ1-4; D gene ambiguous. Deletions cut 3 bases from V and 7 bases from J, with 15 bases between. The CDR3 consists of 15 residues. Germline CDR1 is MNHNS and CDR2 is SASEGT. DNA of the CDR3: TGTGCCAGCAGTGAGGATGGAGACGGATTTGAAAAACTGTTTTTT. It translates to CASSEDGDGFEKLFF.

This chain connects TRBV10-3 to TRBJ2-7, with 9 bases lining up with TRBD2. The CDR3 loop spans 15 amino acids. Unmatched junction bases numbered 13, after V lost 6 bases and J lost 7 bases. CDR1 and CDR2 from the germline V gene are ENHRY and SYGVKD. CDR3 nucleotides: TGTGCCATCAGCGAAATTAGCGGGGGCTTCAGTGAGCAGTACTTC. Translation: CAISEISGGFSEQYF.

This clone was found once. V and J are TRBV6-2 or TRBV6-3 and TRBJ1-5; 8 bases map to TRBD1. The germline CDR1 and CDR2 sequences are MNHEY and SVGEGT. J lost 2 bases, V lost 1 base, and 16 bases had no gene match. The CDR3 runs 20 residues. CDR3 residues: CASSYLVRETGAFGNQPQHF. In nucleotides, the CDR3 is TGTGCCAGCAGTTACTTGGTCCGTGAGACAGGGGCTTTCGGCAATCAGCCCCAGCATTTT.

This clone showed up just once. Additional DNA sequences in this sample encode the identical CDR3. The chain combines TRBV6-5 with TRBJ1-1; no clear D. Deletions cut 2 bases from V and 1 base from J, with 5 bases between. Germline values: CDR1 MNHEY, CDR2 SVGAGI. This CDR3 has 13 residues. The CDR3 here is CASSYGRNTEAFF. For the CDR3, the DNA is TGTGCCAGCAGTTACGGGAGGAACACTGAAGCTTTCTTT.

V gene TRBV6-1 combines with J gene TRBJ2-3; TRBD2 matches at 8 bases. V shed 1 base and J 6 bases; nucleotides not matched to a gene: 9. Germline V gene sequence: CDR1 MNHNS, CDR2 SASEGT. This CDR3 contains 16 residues. The chain's CDR3 is CASSEGGGGIPDTQYF. CDR3 nucleotide sequence: TGTGCCAGCAGTGAAGGCGGCGGGGGGATCCCGGATACGCAGTATTTT.

The table lists this clone with a count of one. The chain joins TRBV24-1 to TRBJ2-7; perhaps TRBD1 as D (6 bases). Trimming pared 7 bases from V and 5 bases from J, leaving 20 bases between. Germline-derived CDR1 and CDR2 are KGHDR and SFDVKD. This CDR3 is built from 15 residues. The CDR3 DNA reads TGTGCCACCAGCATTTCTCAGGGGAGTCTCCACGAGCAGTACTTC. Translating gives CATSISQGSLHEQYF.